These 10 T cell receptor beta chains originate from one sample sequenced in a study of T cells expressing NK-cell markers. TCRdb reprocessed the 5' RACE reads and reports one entry per CDR3 protein, with no DNA. This specimen shows about 160,000 distinct CDR3 sequences; the ten leading clones hold roughly 21%. Sequenced: blood T cells: a sorted CD56 or NKG2C T cell subset, CD4+ or CD8+ T cells, or bulk PBMC T cells (not recorded which). These receptors all stem from a man aged 18-70 years in good health.

V and J are TRBV20-1 and TRBJ2-1; the D call from TCRdb, TRBD2, cannot be confirmed without DNA. There are 17 residues in the CDR3. The germline gives CDR1 DFQATT, CDR2 SNEGSKA (reference sequence). The CDR3 is CSASPLEGPGRNNEQFF.

The chain carries TRBV20-1 and TRBJ2-7; TCRdb's D call, TRBD1, is unchecked because there is no DNA. CDR3 length: 13 amino acids. Per germline, CDR1 DFQATT and CDR2 SNEGSKA (reference sequence). This CDR3 is CSASGQNSYEQYF.

V and J are TRBV6-1 and TRBJ2-7; TCRdb's assignment of TRBD1 cannot be checked, as there is no DNA. From germline, CDR1 is MNHNS and CDR2 SASEGT. The CDR3 totals 17 residues. The CDR3 loop is CASTQGRGTPSEYEQYF.

The gene calls are TRBV7-9 and TRBJ2-5; without DNA, the TCRdb call of TRBD2 cannot be checked. Germline V gene data show CDR1 as SEHNR and CDR2 as FQNEAQ (reference sequence). The CDR3 runs to 14 residues. This chain's CDR3 is CASSPIAGVETQYF.

Its frequency marks this clonotype as medium-sized. This chain connects TRBV7-3 to TRBJ2-1; checking the TCRdb D call of TRBD2 is not possible without DNA. Germline CDR1 and CDR2: SGHTA and FQGTGA. CDR3 length: 16 residues. The CDR3 reads CASSNKAGGQYNEQFF.

V and J are TRBV7-9 and TRBJ2-2; absent DNA, TCRdb's TRBD1 call cannot be checked. In germline, CDR1 is SEHNR, CDR2 FQNEAQ (reference sequence). The CDR3 extends over 16 amino acids. CDR3 residues: CASSSKGAGSTGELFF.

This chain links TRBV15 with TRBJ2-5; TCRdb reports TRBD1, a call that lacks DNA to check it against. The CDR3 loop spans 13 amino acids. Germline V gene lookup returns CDR1 LNHNV and CDR2 YYDKDF (reference sequence). CDR3 loop: CATSRDRGETQYF. Based on the CDR3 plus reference TRBV15 and TRBJ2-5, the full variable domain is DAMVIQNPRYQVTQFGKPVTLSCSQTLNHNVMYWYQQKSSQAPKLLFHYYDKDFNNEADTPDNFQSRRPNTSFCFLDIRSPGLGDTAMYLCATSRDRGETQYFGPGTRLLVL.

The chain recombines TRBV6-5 with TRBJ2-7; TCRdb outputs TRBD2, but without DNA this stays unchecked. The CDR3 extends over 15 amino acids. Germline V gene sequence: CDR1 MNHEY, CDR2 SVGAGI. This CDR3 reads CASSYVAGAFYEQYF.

CDR3 sequence: CASSSDLATGEQYF. The V and J genes are TRBV7-6 and TRBJ2-7; TCRdb proposes TRBD2, but this gene call is untestable without DNA. This CDR3 comprises 14 residues. Germline CDR1 reads SGHVS; CDR2 reads FNYEAQ.

The chain employs TRBV19 and TRBJ1-4. Looked up from germline, CDR1 is LNHDA and CDR2 is SQIVND (reference sequence). The CDR3 contains 15 residues. CDR3 region: CASSIRQKSNEKLFF.